This T cell receptor beta chain was identified in a study of identical twins. This clonotype was counted ten times or more. Its antigen remains unknown. Germline V lookup: CDR1 SQVTM, CDR2 ANQGSEA. V lost 4 bases and J lost 3, with 10 bases in between. The CDR3 has 12 amino acids. Findings and caveats of the study: Invariant MAIT and iNKT cells could partly confound zero-insertion analyses.

A template switching step contributed a universal primer site, while unique molecular identifiers were present in the cDNA. A single record per CDR3 protein comes from TCRdb applying MiXCR to the 5' RACE reads. The sample lists about 690,000 distinct CDR3 sequences; 6.1% were seen once. The specimen was naive T cells sorted from blood. The receptor's source is a man younger than 35 in good health. The chain uses TRBV29-1 and TRBJ2-7; perhaps TRBD2 as D (5 bases). For the CDR3, the DNA is TGCAGCGTTGCCCAAACTAGCTACGAGCAGTACTTC. This translates into CSVAQTSYEQYF.